The 14 T cell receptor beta chains below all came from one sample that was sequenced in a study of identifying expanded T cells in peripheral blood. Here immunoSEQ multiplex PCR was the method, and the copy in TCRdb shows in-frame clones only, minus some. The sample contains around 91,000 clones, about 91% of which appear only once. The sample consisted of blood. The origin of the receptors is a person between 18 and 75 years old in good health.

The rearrangement links TRBV18 to TRBJ2-3; D is uncertain. V lost 3 bases to trimming and J lost 1 base, with 11 bases between them. The germline V gene encodes CDR1 KGHSH and CDR2 LQKENI. This CDR3 has 15 residues. CDR3 region: CASSPTVTGTDTQYF. The CDR3 bases are TGTGCCAGCTCACCTACCGTTACGGGCACAGATACGCAGTATTTT. Full variable domain (outside the CDR3, taken from reference TRBV18 and TRBJ2-3): NAGVMQNPRHLVRRRGQEARLRCSPMKGHSHVYWYRQLPEEGLKFMVYLQKENIIDESGMPKERFSAEFPKEGPSILRIQQVVRGDSAAYFCASSPTVTGTDTQYFGPGTRLTVL.

The chain recombines TRBV2 with TRBJ2-2, with 7 bases identical to TRBD2. This CDR3 spans 15 amino acids. The junction had 11 bases not matched to a gene; V was cut back by 6 bases and J by 7 bases. The germline V gene encodes CDR1 SNHLY and CDR2 FYNNEI. The CDR3 coding sequence is TGTGCCAGCAGCGAGGAGAAACTAGCGTACGGGGAGCTGTTTTTT. Residues: CASSEEKLAYGELFF.

The rearrangement joins TRBV6-5 to TRBJ1-1; TRBD1 agrees at 8 bases. The CDR3 is 15 residues long. The V and J ends lost 0 bases and 3 bases, in that order; junction bases with no gene match: 3. Germline loops: CDR1 MNHEY, CDR2 SVGAGI. CDR3 nucleotide sequence: TGTGCCAGCAGTTACTCCACAGGGGGAGACACTGAAGCTTTCTTT. Protein product: CASSYSTGGDTEAFF.

The chain recombines TRBV27 with TRBJ1-2; TRBD1 matches at 9 bases. From germline, CDR1 is MNHEY and CDR2 SMNVEV (reference sequence). The CDR3 runs to 14 residues. V trimming: 3 bases; J trimming: 7 bases; junction bases outside the gene matches: 6. CDR3 DNA: TGTGCCAGCAGTTTCGGGACAGGGTCCTCTGGCTACACCTTC. Its translation is CASSFGTGSSGYTF.

This chain joins TRBV28 and TRBJ2-1, with D perhaps matching TRBD1 or TRBD2 (5 bases each). CDR3 size: 17 residues. Germline CDR1 MDHEN, CDR2 SYDVKM. Trimming removed 6 bases at V and 9 bases at J, with 27 bases between. CDR3 sequence reads: CASRILPGTGTFGEQFF. In DNA form, the CDR3 reads TGTGCCAGCAGAATTCTCCCCGGGACCGGGACGTTCGGTGAGCAGTTCTTC.

This chain links TRBV5-8 with TRBJ1-6, with TRBD1 identical over 10 bases. This CDR3 contains 15 residues. Germline CDR1 reads SGHTS; CDR2 reads YDEGEE. V lost 4 bases and J lost 8; bases outside the gene matches: 6. DNA of the CDR3: TGTGCCAGCAGCCGAAGGGACAGGGGTTATTCACCCCTCCACTTT. Amino acid sequence: CASSRRDRGYSPLHF.

The gene calls are TRBV27 and TRBJ2-7; 8 nucleotides align to TRBD1. CDR1 is MNHEY, CDR2 SMNVEV, per germline (reference sequence). The CDR3 sequence is 14 residues long. V lost 4 bases and J lost 4; bases outside the gene matches: 6. CDR3 region: CASSYRTGFYEQYF. CDR3 coding DNA: TGTGCCAGCAGTTACCGGACAGGGTTTTACGAGCAGTACTTC.

The chain recombines TRBV7-9 with TRBJ2-5, with TRBD1 matching 12 bases. Germline CDR1 is SEHNR and CDR2 is FQNEAQ (reference sequence). The CDR3 spans 16 residues. After removal of 4 bases from V and 5 bases from J, the junction contained 8 bases not matched to a gene. The CDR3 protein is CASSSGTGGAWETQYF. CDR3 sequence (DNA): TGTGCCAGCAGCTCCGGGACAGGGGGCGCATGGGAGACCCAGTACTTC.

This rearrangement joins TRBV6-5 to TRBJ2-7; 11 positions agree with TRBD1. The germline V gene encodes CDR1 MNHEY and CDR2 SVGAGI. V shed 5 bases and J 9 bases; nucleotides not matched to a gene: 9. This CDR3 is built from 14 residues. CDR3 nucleotides: TGTGCCAGCAGTGGCCGGGACAGGGGGACAGGGCAGTACTTC. It translates to CASSGRDRGTGQYF.

DNA of the CDR3: TGTGCCAGCTCACCAGGCGGACAGTTTGGCTACACCTTC. As protein: CASSPGGQFGYTF. The chain employs TRBV18 and TRBJ1-2; the D gene is possibly TRBD1 (6 bases). The length of the CDR3 is 13 residues. The V end was cut by 2 bases, the J end by 7 bases, with 11 bases between. From germline, CDR1 is KGHSH and CDR2 LQKENI.

The CDR3 coding sequence is TGTGCCATCACCCCCTCGGACAAGACCTACGAGCAGTACTTC. It is translated as CAITPSDKTYEQYF. The chain recombines TRBV10-3 with TRBJ2-7; possibly TRBD1 for D (5 bases). The ends were cut back, 7 bases at V and 2 bases at J, with 15 bases in the middle. The CDR3 sequence is 14 residues long. Germline V gene data show CDR1 as ENHRY and CDR2 as SYGVKD.

This clone was counted once. The CDR3 coding sequence is TGTGCCAGCAGTTTTTTCCTAGCGGGGGGGCCGAAAGATACGCAGTATTTT. Encoded protein: CASSFFLAGGPKDTQYF. The chain employs TRBV28 and TRBJ2-3, with 12 bases fitting TRBD2. V lost 3 bases to trimming and J lost 5 bases; unmatched junction nucleotides: 9. The germline V gene has CDR1 MDHEN and CDR2 SYDVKM. The CDR3 sequence is 17 residues long.

In DNA, the CDR3 is TGTGCCAGCAGCTTACGGCAGGGCATTAATGAAAAACTGTTTTTT. It encodes CASSLRQGINEKLFF. The rearrangement joins TRBV7-2 to TRBJ1-4, with D possibly being TRBD1 (5 bases). The germline V gene has CDR1 SGHTA and CDR2 FQGNSA. The CDR3 length is 15 residues. V shed 2 bases and J shed 4 bases, with 11 bases lying between them.

The chain combines TRBV28 with TRBJ2-1; D is possibly TRBD1 or TRBD2 (6 bases each). Trimming shortened V by 7 bases and J by 4 bases, and 17 bases separated the two germline ends. From germline, CDR1 is MDHEN and CDR2 SYDVKM. The length of the CDR3 is 15 residues. CDR3 region: CASTPRGGFYNEQFF. The CDR3, as DNA: TGTGCCAGCACCCCGCGAGGGGGGTTTTACAATGAGCAGTTCTTC. Filled out from reference TRBV28 and TRBJ2-1, the complete variable domain reads DVKVTQSSRYLVKRTGEKVFLECVQDMDHENMFWYRQDPGLGLRLIYFSYDVKMKEKGDIPEGYSVSREKKERFSLILESASTNQTSMYLCASTPRGGFYNEQFFGPGTRLTVL.